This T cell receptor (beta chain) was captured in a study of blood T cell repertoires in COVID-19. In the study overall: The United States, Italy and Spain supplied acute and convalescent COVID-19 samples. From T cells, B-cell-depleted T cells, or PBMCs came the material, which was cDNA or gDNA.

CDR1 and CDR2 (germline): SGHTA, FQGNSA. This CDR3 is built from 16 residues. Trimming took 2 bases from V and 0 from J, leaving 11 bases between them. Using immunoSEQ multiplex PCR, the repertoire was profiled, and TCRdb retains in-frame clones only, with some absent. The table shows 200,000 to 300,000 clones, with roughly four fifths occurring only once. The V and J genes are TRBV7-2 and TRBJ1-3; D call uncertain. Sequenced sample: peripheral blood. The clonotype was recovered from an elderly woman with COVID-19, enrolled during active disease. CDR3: CASSLLKRLSGNTIYF. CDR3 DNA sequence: TGTGCCAGCAGCTTATTAAAGCGGCTCTCTGGAAACACCATATATTTT.